Listed here is a single T cell receptor beta chain. As handled by the study authors: Amplification of reference gene primers provided the estimated nucleated cell counts. The method was immunoSEQ multiplex PCR; TCRdb's version includes in-frame clones alone and lacks a portion of them. V, J and clone size were drawn from that table, and D and trimming were deduced from the DNA. The sample holds about 180,000 clones; over 70% are singletons and the top ten take about 6.7%. The data are from a study of blood T cell repertoires in COVID-19. Whole-study context: Researchers got acute and convalescent COVID-19 samples from the United States, Italy and Spain.

Enrolment of Seattle patients took place during active infection, and they were followed longitudinally. Germline loops: CDR1 SGHNT, CDR2 YYREEE (reference sequence). V lost 8 bases and J lost 2, with 15 bases in between. The CDR3 has 14 amino acids. The source material was peripheral blood. The source of this sequence is a woman between 35 and 50 years old with COVID-19, enrolled during active disease. This chain connects TRBV5-4 to TRBJ2-3; D uncertain. This CDR3 is CASRLKDSTDTQYF. CDR3 in DNA: TGTGCCAGTCGTCTAAAAGACTCCACAGATACGCAGTATTTT.